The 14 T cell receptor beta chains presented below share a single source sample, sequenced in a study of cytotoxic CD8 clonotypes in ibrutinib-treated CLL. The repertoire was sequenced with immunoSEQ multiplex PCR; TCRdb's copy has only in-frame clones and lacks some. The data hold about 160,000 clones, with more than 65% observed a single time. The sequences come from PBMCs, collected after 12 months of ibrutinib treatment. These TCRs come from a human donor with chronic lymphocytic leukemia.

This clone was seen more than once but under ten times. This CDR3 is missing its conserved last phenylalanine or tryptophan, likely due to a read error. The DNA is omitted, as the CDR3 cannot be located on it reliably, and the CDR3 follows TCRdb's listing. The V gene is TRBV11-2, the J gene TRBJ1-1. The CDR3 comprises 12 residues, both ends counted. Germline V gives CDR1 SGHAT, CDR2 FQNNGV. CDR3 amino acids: CASSLGWAEPTL.

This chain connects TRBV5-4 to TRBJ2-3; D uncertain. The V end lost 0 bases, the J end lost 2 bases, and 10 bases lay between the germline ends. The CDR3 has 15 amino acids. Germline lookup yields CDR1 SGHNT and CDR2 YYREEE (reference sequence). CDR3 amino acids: CASSLASTHTDTQYF. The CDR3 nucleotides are TGTGCCAGCAGCTTGGCCTCGACTCACACAGATACGCAGTATTTT.

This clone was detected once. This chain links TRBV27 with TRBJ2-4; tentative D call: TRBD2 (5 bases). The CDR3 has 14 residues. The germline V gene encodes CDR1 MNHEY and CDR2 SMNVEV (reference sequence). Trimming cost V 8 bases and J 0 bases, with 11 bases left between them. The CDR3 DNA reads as TGTGCCAGCGTGAGCCGGGGAGCCAAAAACATTCAGTACTTC. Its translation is CASVSRGAKNIQYF.

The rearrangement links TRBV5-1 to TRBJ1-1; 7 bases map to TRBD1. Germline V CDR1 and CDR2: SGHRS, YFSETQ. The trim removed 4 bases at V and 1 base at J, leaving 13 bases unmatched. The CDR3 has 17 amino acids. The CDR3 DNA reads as TGCGCCAGCAGCCTGGGGGCAAGACAGGGAGGGAACACTGAAGCTTTCTTT. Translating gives CASSLGARQGGNTEAFF.

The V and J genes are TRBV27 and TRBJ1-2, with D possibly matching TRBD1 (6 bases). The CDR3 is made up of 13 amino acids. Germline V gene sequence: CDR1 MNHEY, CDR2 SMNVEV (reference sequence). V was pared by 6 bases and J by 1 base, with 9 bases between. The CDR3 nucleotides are TGTGCCAGCAGCCAAGGGGGTAACTATGGCTACACCTTC. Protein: CASSQGGNYGYTF.

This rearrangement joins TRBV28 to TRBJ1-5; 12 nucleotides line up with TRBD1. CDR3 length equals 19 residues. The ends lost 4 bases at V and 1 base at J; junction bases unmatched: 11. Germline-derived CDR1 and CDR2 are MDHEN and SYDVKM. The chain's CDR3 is CASSSPPGQGARSNQPQHF. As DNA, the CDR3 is TGTGCCAGCAGTTCCCCTCCGGGACAGGGGGCGCGGAGCAATCAGCCCCAGCATTTT.

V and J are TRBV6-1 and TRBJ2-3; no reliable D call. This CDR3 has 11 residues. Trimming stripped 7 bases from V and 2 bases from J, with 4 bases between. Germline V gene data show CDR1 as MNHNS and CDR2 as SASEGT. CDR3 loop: CASTSTDTQYF. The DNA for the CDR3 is TGTGCCAGCACCTCCACAGATACGCAGTATTTT.

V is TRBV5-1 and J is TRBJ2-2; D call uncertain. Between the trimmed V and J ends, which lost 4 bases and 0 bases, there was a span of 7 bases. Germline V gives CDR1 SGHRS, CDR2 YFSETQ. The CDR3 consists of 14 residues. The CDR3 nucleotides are TGCGCCAGCAGCGGAATAGCGAACACCGGGGAGCTGTTTTTT. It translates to CASSGIANTGELFF.

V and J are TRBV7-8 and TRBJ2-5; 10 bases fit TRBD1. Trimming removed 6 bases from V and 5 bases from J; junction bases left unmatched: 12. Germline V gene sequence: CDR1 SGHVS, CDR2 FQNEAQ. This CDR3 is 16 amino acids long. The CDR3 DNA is TGTGCCAGCAGTCCTTGGGGGGACAGGGGAAGTGAGACCCAGTACTTC. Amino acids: CASSPWGDRGSETQYF.

CDR3: CASGRLAGGGGSQYF. CDR3 nucleotides: TGCGCCAGCGGCCGACTAGCGGGAGGGGGGGGGTCGCAGTATTTT. This chain uses TRBV10-1 with TRBJ2-3, with TRBD2 identical over 14 bases. CDR1 is WNHNN, CDR2 SYGVQD, per germline (reference sequence). The CDR3 has 15 residues. V was pared by 8 bases and J by 10 bases, with 11 bases of the junction left unmatched.

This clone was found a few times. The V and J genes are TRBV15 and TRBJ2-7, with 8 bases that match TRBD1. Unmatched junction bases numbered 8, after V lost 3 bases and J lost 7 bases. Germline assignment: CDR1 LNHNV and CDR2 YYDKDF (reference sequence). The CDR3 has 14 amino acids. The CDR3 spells CATSRGQVVWEQYF. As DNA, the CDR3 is TGTGCCACCAGCAGGGGACAGGTGGTTTGGGAGCAGTACTTC.

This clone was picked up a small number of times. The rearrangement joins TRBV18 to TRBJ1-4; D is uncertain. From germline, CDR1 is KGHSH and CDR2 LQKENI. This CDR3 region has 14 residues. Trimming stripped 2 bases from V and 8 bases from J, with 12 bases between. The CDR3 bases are TGTGCCAGCTCACCAATAAGAGGAGAGGAAAAACTGTTTTTT. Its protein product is CASSPIRGEEKLFF.

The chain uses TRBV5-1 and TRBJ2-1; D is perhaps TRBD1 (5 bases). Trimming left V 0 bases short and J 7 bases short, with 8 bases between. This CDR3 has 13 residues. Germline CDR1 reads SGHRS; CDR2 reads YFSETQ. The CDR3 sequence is CASSLEGRNEQFF. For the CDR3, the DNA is TGCGCCAGCAGCTTGGAGGGGCGTAATGAGCAGTTCTTC.

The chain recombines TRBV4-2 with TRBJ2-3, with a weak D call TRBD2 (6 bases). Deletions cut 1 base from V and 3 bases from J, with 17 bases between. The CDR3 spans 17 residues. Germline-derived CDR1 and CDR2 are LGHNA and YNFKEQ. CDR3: CASSQVSRTKITDTQYF. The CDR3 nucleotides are TGTGCCAGCAGCCAAGTTAGCAGGACTAAGATTACAGATACGCAGTATTTT.